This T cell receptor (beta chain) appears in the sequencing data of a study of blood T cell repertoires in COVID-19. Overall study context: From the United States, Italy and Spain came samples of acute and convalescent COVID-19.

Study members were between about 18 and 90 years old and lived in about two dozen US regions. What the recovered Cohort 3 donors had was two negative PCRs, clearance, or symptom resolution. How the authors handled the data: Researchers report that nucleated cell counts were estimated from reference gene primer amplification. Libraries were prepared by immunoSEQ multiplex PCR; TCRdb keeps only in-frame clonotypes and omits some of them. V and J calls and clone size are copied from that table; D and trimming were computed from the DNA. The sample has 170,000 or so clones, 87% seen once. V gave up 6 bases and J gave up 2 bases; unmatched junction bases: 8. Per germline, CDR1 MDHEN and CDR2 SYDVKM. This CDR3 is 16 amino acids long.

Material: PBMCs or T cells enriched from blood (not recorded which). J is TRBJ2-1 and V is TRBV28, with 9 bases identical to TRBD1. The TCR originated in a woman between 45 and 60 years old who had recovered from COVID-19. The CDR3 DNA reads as TGTGCCAGCAGCTCGACCGGGACAGGGACCTACAATGAGCAGTTCTTC. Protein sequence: CASSSTGTGTYNEQFF.